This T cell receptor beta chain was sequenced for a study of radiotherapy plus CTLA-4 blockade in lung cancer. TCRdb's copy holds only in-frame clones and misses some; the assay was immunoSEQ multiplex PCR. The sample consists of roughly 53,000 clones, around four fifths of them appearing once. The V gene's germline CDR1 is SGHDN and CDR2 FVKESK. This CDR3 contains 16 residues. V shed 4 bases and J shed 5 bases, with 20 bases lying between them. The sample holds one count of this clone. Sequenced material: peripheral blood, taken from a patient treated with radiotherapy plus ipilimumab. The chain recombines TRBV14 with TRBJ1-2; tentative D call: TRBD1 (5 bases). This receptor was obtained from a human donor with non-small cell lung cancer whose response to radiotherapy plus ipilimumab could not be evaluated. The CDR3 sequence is CASSPRQLYHPYGYTF. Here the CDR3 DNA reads TGTGCCAGCAGCCCACGACAGCTATATCACCCATATGGCTACACCTTC.